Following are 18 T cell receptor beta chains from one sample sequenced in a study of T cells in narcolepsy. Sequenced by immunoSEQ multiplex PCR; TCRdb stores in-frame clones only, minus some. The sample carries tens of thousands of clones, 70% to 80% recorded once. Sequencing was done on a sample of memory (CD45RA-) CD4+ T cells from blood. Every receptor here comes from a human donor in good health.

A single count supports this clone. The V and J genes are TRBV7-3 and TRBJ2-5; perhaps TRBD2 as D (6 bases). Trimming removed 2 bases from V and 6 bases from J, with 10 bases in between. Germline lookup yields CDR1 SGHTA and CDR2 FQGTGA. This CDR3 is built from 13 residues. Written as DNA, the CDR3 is TGTGCCAGCAGCTTAGACGGGAGAAAGACCCAGTACTTC. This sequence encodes CASSLDGRKTQYF. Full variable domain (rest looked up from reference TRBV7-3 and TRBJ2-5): GAGVSQTPSNKVTEKGKYVELRCDPISGHTALYWYRQSLGQGPEFLIYFQGTGAADDSGLPNDRFFAVRPEGSVSTLKIQRTERGDSAVYLCASSLDGRKTQYFGPGTRLLVL.

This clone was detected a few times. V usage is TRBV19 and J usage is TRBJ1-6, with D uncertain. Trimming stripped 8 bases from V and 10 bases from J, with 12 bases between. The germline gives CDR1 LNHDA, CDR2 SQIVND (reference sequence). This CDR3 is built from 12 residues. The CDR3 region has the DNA TGTGCCAGTCCCCGGTTTAGCTCACCCCTCCACTTT. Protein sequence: CASPRFSSPLHF.

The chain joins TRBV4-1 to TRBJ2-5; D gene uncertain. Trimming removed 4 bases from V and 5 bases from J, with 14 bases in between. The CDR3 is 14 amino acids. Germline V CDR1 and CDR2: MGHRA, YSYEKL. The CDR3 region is CASSLEPVPETQYF. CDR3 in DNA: TGCGCCAGCAGCCTGGAGCCGGTCCCGGAGACCCAGTACTTC.

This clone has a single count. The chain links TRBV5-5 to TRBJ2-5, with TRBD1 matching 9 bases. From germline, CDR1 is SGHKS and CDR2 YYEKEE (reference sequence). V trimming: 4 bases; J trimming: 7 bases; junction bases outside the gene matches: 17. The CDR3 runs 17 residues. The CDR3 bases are TGTGCCAGCAGCCGGCGGACCGGGACAGGGAGTGAAGCGACCCAGTACTTC. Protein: CASSRRTGTGSEATQYF.

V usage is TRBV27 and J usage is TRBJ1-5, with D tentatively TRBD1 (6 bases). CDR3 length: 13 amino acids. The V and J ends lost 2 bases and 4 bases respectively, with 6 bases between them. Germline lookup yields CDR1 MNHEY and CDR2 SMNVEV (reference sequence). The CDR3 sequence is CASSLQGNQPQHF. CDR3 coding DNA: TGTGCCAGCAGTTTACAGGGGAATCAGCCCCAGCATTTT.

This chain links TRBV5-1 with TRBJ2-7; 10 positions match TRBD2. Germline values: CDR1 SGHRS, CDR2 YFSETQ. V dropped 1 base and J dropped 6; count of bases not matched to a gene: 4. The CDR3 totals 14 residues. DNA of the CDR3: TGCGCCAGCAGCTTGCTAGCGGGAGCCCCCGAGCAGTACTTC. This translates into CASSLLAGAPEQYF.

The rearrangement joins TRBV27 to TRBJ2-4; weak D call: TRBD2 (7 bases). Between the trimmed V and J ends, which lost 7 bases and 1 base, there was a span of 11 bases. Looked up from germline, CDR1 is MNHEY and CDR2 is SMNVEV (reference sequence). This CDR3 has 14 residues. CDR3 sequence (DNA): TGTGCCAGCACCAAGGGGGGGGCCAAAAACATTCAGTACTTC. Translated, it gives CASTKGGAKNIQYF.

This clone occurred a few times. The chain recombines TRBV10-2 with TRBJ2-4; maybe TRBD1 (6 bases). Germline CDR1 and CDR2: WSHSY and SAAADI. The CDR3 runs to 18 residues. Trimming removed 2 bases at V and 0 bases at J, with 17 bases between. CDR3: CASSERQGNLLAKNIQYF. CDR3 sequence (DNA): TGCGCCAGCAGTGAGCGCCAGGGGAACCTACTAGCCAAAAACATTCAGTACTTC.

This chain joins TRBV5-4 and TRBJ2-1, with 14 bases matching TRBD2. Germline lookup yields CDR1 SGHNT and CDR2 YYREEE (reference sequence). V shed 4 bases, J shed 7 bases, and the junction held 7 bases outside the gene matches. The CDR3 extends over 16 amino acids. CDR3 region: CASSQGTSGSKNEQFF. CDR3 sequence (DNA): TGTGCCAGCAGCCAAGGGACTAGCGGGAGTAAAAATGAGCAGTTCTTC.

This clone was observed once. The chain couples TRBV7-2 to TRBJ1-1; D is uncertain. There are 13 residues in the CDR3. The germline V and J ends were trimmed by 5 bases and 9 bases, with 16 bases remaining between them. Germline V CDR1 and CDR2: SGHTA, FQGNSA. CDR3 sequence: CASSEDLGRKAFF. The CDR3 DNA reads TGTGCCAGCAGCGAAGATCTGGGCAGGAAAGCTTTCTTT.

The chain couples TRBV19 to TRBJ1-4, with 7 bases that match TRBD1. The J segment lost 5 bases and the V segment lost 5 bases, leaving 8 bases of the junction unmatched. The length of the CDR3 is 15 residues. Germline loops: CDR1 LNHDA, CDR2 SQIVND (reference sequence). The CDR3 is CASSVGTVRNEKLFF. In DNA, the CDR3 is TGTGCCAGTAGTGTGGGGACAGTGAGGAATGAAAAACTGTTTTTT.

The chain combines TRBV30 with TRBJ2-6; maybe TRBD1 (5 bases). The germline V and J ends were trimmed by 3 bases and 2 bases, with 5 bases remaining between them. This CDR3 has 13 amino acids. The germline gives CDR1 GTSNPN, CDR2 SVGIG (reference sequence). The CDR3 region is CAWSRAGANVLTF. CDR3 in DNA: TGTGCCTGGAGCAGGGCTGGGGCCAACGTCCTGACTTTC.

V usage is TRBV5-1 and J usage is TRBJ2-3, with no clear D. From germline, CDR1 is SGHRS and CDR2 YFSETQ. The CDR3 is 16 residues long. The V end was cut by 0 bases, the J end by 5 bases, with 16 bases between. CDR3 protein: CASSLEYSKVGDTQYF. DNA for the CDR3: TGCGCCAGCAGCTTGGAATACTCAAAGGTAGGAGATACGCAGTATTTT.

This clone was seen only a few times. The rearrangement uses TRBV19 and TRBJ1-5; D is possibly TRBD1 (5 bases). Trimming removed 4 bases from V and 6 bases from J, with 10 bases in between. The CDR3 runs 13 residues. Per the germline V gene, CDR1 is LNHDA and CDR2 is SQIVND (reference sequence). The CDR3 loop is CASSTTVFQPQHF. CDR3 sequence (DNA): TGTGCCAGTAGTACGACAGTTTTTCAGCCCCAGCATTTT.

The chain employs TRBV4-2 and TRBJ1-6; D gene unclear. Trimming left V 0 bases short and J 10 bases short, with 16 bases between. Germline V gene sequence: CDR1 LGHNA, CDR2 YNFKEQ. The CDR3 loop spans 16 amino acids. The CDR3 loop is CASSQESHLGSSPLHF. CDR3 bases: TGTGCCAGCAGCCAAGAATCCCACTTAGGGAGCTCACCCCTCCACTTT.

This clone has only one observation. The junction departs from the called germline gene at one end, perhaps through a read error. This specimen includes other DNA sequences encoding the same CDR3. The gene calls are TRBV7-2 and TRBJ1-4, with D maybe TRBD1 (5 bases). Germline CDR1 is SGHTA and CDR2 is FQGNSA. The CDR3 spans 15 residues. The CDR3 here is CASSDRGIPNEKLFF. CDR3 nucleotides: TGCGCCAGCAGCGATAGGGGCATACCAAATGAAAAACTGTTTTTT. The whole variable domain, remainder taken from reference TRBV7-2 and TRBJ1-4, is GAGVSQSPSNKVTEKGKDVELRCDPISGHTALYWYRQSLGQGLEFLIYFQGNSAPDKSGLPSDRFSAERTGGSVSTLTIQRTQQEDSAVYLCASSDRGIPNEKLFFGSGTQLSVL.

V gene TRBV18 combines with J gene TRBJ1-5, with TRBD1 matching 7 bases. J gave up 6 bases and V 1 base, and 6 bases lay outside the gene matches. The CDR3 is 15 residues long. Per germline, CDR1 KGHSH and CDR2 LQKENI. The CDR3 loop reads CASSPQIGGGQPQHF. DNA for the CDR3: TGTGCCAGCTCACCACAGATAGGGGGCGGTCAGCCCCAGCATTTT.

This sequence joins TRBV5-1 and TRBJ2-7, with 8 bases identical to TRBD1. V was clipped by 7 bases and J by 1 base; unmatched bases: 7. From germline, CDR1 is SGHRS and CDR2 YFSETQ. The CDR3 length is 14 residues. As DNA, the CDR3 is TGCGCCAGCGGCACCGGGACAGGTTCCTACGAGCAGTACTTC. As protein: CASGTGTGSYEQYF. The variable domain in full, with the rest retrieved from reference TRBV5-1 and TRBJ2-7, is KAGVTQTPRYLIKTRGQQVTLSCSPISGHRSVSWYQQTPGQGLQFLFEYFSETQRNKGNFPGRFSGRQFSNSRSEMNVSTLELGDSALYLCASGTGTGSYEQYFGPGTRLTVT.